The 16 T cell receptor beta chains below were found in one sample sequenced in a study of T cell responses to AZD1222 COVID-19 vaccine (dated by TCRdb to the early 2020s). The protocol used for the library was the immunoSEQ multiplex PCR assay. TCRdb took this table from immuneACCESS and kept in-frame rearrangements with V and J called. Such tables lack part of the clones; where checked against another copy, unresolved V genes explain under half of the gap, and the rest is unexplained. For this sample the table gives roughly 85,000 clones, of which around nine tenths were detected only once. About 3% of the sample lies in the top ten. The sample's time point, from its label and the paper: about 28 days (+/-7) after the second vaccine dose. The input for sequencing was peripheral blood, taken 28 days after the second AZD1222 dose. The receptors come from an adult who received the AZD1222 COVID-19 vaccine.

There are a few counts of this clone. The V and J genes are TRBV10-3 and TRBJ1-1; TRBD1 agrees at 9 bases. Unmatched junction bases numbered 9, after V lost 6 bases and J lost 1 base. This CDR3 is 16 amino acids long. The V gene's germline CDR1 is ENHRY and CDR2 SYGVKD. The CDR3 reads CAIRGGTGRWNTEAFF. CDR3 bases: TGTGCCATCAGGGGGGGGACAGGGCGATGGAACACTGAAGCTTTCTTT.

The V and J genes are TRBV6-6 and TRBJ1-1, with 10 bases lining up with TRBD1. Germline V lookup: CDR1 MNHNY, CDR2 SVGAGI (reference sequence). This CDR3 spans 15 amino acids. With 6 bases clipped from V and 5 bases from J, the junction kept 9 bases outside the gene matches. Here the CDR3 reads CASSPRDRGPTEAFF. The CDR3 region has the DNA TGTGCCAGCAGCCCTCGGGACAGGGGTCCAACTGAAGCTTTCTTT.

The CDR3 region has the DNA TGCGCCAGCAGCTTGGGGAGTTTTGGAGGGAATGAGCAGTTCTTC. Translation gives CASSLGSFGGNEQFF. The chain couples TRBV5-1 to TRBJ2-1, with D perhaps TRBD2 (6 bases). CDR3 length equals 15 residues. The V end lost 0 bases, the J end lost 7 bases, and 14 bases lay between the germline ends. CDR1 SGHRS and CDR2 YFSETQ come from the germline V gene.

Turning to this clone: At the DNA level, this CDR3 is encoded by other sequences in the same sample as well. The rearrangement links TRBV6-1 to TRBJ1-3; no reliable D call. Germline V CDR1 and CDR2: MNHNS, SASEGT. The CDR3 totals 15 residues. Trimming cost V 2 bases and J 1 base, with 9 bases left between them. The CDR3 here is CASSESGSSGNTIYF. DNA for the CDR3: TGTGCCAGCAGTGAAAGTGGGTCTTCTGGAAACACCATATATTTT.

The rearrangement joins TRBV12-3 or TRBV12-4 to TRBJ1-5, with D possibly being TRBD1 (5 bases). V was trimmed by 6 bases and J by 7 bases, leaving 13 bases between them. There are 13 residues in the CDR3. As DNA, the CDR3 is TGTGCCAGCAGGGGACGGTGGAACCAGCCCCAGCATTTT. This codes for CASRGRWNQPQHF.

The V gene is TRBV12-5, the J gene TRBJ2-1, with D possibly being TRBD2 (6 bases). The germline gives CDR1 LGHNT, CDR2 FRNRAP. With 8 bases removed from V and 9 bases from J, the gap between germline ends came to 11 bases. The CDR3 covers 11 residues. In DNA form, the CDR3 reads TGTGCTAGTTCGGGGGTCAGTGAGCAGTTCTTC. This codes for CASSGVSEQFF. The full variable domain, its missing parts supplied by reference TRBV12-5 and TRBJ2-1, is DARVTQTPRHKVTEMGQEVTMRCQPILGHNTVFWYRQTMMQGLELLAYFRNRAPLDDSGMPKDRFSAEMPDATLATLKIQPSEPRDSAVYFCASSGVSEQFFGPGTRLTVL.

The chain links TRBV30 to TRBJ2-3; TRBD1 aligns across 8 bases. This CDR3 is built from 15 residues. CDR1 and CDR2 from the germline V gene are GTSNPN and SVGIG (reference sequence). The trim removed 3 bases at V and 3 bases at J, leaving 8 bases unmatched. The CDR3 nucleotides read TGTGCCTGGAGCCCGGGACAGGAAGGAACAGATACGCAGTATTTT. It is translated as CAWSPGQEGTDTQYF.

This clone was seen a single time. This chain connects TRBV9 to TRBJ2-3; no clear D. The CDR3 consists of 14 residues. Germline lookup yields CDR1 SGDLS and CDR2 YYNGEE. Trimming cost V 0 bases and J 4 bases, with 9 bases left between them. The CDR3 region is CASSVGPSADTQYF. The DNA of the CDR3 is TGTGCCAGCAGCGTAGGCCCATCTGCAGATACGCAGTATTTT.

The chain is built from TRBV5-1 and TRBJ1-1, with D maybe TRBD1 (5 bases). Germline V gene data show CDR1 as SGHRS and CDR2 as YFSETQ. The CDR3 is 16 residues long. Trimming took 4 bases from V and 7 from J, leaving 23 bases between them. CDR3: CASSRVQGRDGGEAFF. CDR3 sequence (DNA): TGCGCCAGCAGCCGCGTTCAGGGTCGAGATGGGGGTGAAGCTTTCTTT.

This chain connects TRBV20-1 to TRBJ1-1; D unclear. The CDR3 is made up of 11 amino acids. Germline values: CDR1 DFQATT, CDR2 SNEGSKA (reference sequence). The CDR3 DNA follows: TGCAGCGAAGGAGTGAACACTGAAGCTTTCTTT. This codes for CSEGVNTEAFF.

This clone has just one count. The V gene is TRBV7-2, the J gene TRBJ1-1, with D maybe TRBD1 (5 bases). The V gene lost 5 bases and the J gene lost 1 base, with 14 bases spanning the gap. This CDR3 region has 15 residues. Germline V gene data show CDR1 as SGHTA and CDR2 as FQGNSA. The CDR3 DNA follows: TGTGCCAGCAGCGCCCGAAGGGGCACGAACACTGAAGCTTTCTTT. Its protein product is CASSARRGTNTEAFF.

The chain has TRBV10-3 and TRBJ1-3; no reliable D call. Trimming shortened V by 2 bases and J by 0 bases, and 8 bases separated the two germline ends. CDR3 size: 15 residues. The germline V gene has CDR1 ENHRY and CDR2 SYGVKD. The CDR3 reads CAISEADNSGNTIYF. CDR3 nucleotides: TGTGCCATCAGTGAGGCGGATAACTCTGGAAACACCATATATTTT.

This rearrangement joins TRBV6-1 to TRBJ1-1; D gene uncertain. The germline V gene encodes CDR1 MNHNS and CDR2 SASEGT. The CDR3 is 12 residues long. The germline V and J ends were trimmed by 0 bases and 3 bases, with 2 bases remaining between them. The CDR3 region is CASSEADTEAFF. The CDR3 region has the DNA TGTGCCAGCAGTGAAGCGGACACTGAAGCTTTCTTT.

The chain has TRBV5-4 and TRBJ1-6; 7 nucleotides match TRBD1. CDR1 and CDR2 from the germline V gene are SGHNT and YYREEE (reference sequence). The CDR3 loop spans 14 amino acids. Trimming removed 6 bases from V and 6 bases from J; junction bases left unmatched: 6. The CDR3: CASTPGTANSPLHF. As DNA, the CDR3 is TGTGCCAGCACCCCTGGGACAGCTAATTCACCCCTCCACTTT.

This CDR3 reads CASTTGYFAEAFF. CDR3 nucleotides: TGTGCCAGCACCACGGGATATTTCGCTGAAGCTTTCTTT. V usage is TRBV7-8 and J usage is TRBJ1-1; D ambiguous. The CDR3 sequence is 13 residues long. Germline values: CDR1 SGHVS, CDR2 FQNEAQ. V was shortened by 7 bases and J by 6 bases, with 15 bases between the two germline ends.

This clone was seen a single time. V is TRBV29-1 and J is TRBJ2-2; a possible D gene is TRBD1 (7 bases). The CDR3 spans 14 residues. Germline V gene data show CDR1 as SQVTM and CDR2 as ANQGSEA. V gave up 6 bases and J gave up 8 bases, with 19 bases separating them. The chain's CDR3 is CSVETDRAGGELFF. CDR3 coding DNA: TGCAGCGTCGAGACCGACAGGGCGGGAGGGGAGCTGTTTTTT.